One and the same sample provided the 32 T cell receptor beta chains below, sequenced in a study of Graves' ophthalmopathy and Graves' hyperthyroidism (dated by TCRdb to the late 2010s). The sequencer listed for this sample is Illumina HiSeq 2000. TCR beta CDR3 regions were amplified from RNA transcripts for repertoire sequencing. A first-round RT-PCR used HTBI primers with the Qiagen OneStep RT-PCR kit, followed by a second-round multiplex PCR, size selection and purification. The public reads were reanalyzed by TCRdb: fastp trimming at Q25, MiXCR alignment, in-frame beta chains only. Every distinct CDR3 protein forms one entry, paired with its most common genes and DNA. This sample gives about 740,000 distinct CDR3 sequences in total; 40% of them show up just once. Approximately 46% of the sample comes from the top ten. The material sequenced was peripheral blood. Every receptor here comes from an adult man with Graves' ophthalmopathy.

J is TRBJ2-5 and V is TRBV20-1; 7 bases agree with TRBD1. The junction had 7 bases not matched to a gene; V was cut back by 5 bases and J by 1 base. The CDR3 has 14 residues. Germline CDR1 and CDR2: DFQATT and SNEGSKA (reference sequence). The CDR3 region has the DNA TGCAGTGCTCCGACAGGGAAGGGCCAAGAGACCCAGTACTTC. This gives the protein CSAPTGKGQETQYF.

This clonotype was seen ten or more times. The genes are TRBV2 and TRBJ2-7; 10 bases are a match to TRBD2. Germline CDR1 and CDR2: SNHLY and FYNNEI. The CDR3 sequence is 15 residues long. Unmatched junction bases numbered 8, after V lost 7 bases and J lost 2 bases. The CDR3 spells CASNSGTSATYEQYF. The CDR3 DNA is TGTGCCAGCAATTCCGGGACTAGCGCGACCTACGAGCAGTACTTC.

The CDR3 DNA reads as TGTGCCAGCTCGACTAGCGAATGGGATTACGAGCAGTACTTC. Its protein is CASSTSEWDYEQYF. The V gene is TRBV2, the J gene TRBJ2-7; 8 bases map to TRBD2. Per the germline V gene, CDR1 is SNHLY and CDR2 is FYNNEI. V lost 8 bases, J lost 4 bases, and 10 bases stayed unmatched. There are 14 residues in the CDR3.

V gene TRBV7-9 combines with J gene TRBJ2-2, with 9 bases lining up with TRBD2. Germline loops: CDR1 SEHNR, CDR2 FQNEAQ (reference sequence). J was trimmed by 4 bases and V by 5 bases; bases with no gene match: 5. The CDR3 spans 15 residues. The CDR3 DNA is TGTGCCAGCAGCCTAAGCGGGGGGAGCACCGGGGAGCTGTTTTTT. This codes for CASSLSGGSTGELFF.

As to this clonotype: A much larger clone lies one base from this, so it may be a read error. In DNA, the CDR3 is TGTGCCGGCAGCCCCCCAGGGGCAACATATGGCTACACCTTC. This gives the protein CAGSPPGATYGYTF. V usage is TRBV14 and J usage is TRBJ1-2, with a possible D match to TRBD1 (6 bases). This CDR3 region has 14 residues. Looked up from germline, CDR1 is SGHDN and CDR2 is FVKESK.

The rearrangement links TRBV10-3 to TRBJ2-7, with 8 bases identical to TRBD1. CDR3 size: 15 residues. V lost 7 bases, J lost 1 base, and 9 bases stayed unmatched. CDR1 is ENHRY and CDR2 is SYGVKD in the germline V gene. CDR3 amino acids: CAIIQGAGISYEQYF. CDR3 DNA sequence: TGTGCCATCATTCAGGGGGCAGGTATTTCCTACGAGCAGTACTTC.

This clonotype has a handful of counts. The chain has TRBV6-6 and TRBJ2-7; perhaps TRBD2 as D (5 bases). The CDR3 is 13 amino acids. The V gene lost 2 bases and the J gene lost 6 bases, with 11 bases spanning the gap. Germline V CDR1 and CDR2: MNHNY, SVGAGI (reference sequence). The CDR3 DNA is TGTGCCAGCAGTTACGGAGGTTTGGCCGAGCAGTACTTC. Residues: CASSYGGLAEQYF.

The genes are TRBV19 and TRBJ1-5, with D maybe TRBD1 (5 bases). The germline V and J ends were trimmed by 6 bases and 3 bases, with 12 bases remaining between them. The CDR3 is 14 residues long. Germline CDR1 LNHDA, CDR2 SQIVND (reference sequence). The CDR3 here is CASSTTVNNQPQHF. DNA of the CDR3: TGTGCCAGTAGCACGACAGTGAACAATCAGCCCCAGCATTTT.

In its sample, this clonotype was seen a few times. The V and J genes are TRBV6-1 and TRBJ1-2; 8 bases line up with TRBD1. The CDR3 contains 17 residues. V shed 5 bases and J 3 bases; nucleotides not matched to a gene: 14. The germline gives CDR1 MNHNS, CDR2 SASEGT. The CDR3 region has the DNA TGTGCCAGCAGTTTATATTGGCAGGGGGCGAAGCACTATGGCTACACCTTC. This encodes CASSLYWQGAKHYGYTF.

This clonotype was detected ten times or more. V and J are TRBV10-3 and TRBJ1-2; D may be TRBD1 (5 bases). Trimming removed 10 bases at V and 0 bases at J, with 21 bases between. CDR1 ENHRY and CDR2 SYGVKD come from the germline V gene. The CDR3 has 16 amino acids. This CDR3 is CATKDRGARTNYGYTF. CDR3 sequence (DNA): TGTGCCACAAAGGATAGGGGCGCTCGGACTAACTATGGCTACACCTTC.

CDR3 loop: CASSLRSRTYEQYF. CDR3 sequence (DNA): TGTGCCAGCAGTTTGAGAAGCCGTACCTACGAGCAGTACTTC. The chain couples TRBV7-6 to TRBJ2-7; D gene uncertain. Deletions cut 6 bases from V and 2 bases from J, with 14 bases between. The CDR3 has 14 amino acids. CDR1 is SGHVS, CDR2 FNYEAQ, per germline.

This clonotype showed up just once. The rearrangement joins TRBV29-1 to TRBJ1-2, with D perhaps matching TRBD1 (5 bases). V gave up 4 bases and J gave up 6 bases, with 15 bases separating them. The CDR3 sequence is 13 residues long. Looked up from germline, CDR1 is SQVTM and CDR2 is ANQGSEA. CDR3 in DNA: TGCAGCGTTGTTCCATCAGGGTGGGATGGCTACACCTTC. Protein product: CSVVPSGWDGYTF.

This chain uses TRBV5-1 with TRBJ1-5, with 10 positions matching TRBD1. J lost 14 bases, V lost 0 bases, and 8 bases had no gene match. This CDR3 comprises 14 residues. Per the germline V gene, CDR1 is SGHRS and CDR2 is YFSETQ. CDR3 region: CASSLAADRGAEHF. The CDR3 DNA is TGCGCCAGCAGCTTGGCTGCGGACAGGGGGGCCGAGCATTTT. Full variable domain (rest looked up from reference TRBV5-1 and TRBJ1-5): KAGVTQTPRYLIKTRGQQVTLSCSPISGHRSVSWYQQTPGQGLQFLFEYFSETQRNKGNFPGRFSGRQFSNSRSEMNVSTLELGDSALYLCASSLAADRGAEHFGDGTRLSIL.

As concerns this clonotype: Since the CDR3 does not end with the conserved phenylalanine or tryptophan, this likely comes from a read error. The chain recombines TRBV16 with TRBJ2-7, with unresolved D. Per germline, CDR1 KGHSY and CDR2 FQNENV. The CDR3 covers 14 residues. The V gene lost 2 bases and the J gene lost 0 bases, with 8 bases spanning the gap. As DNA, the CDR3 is TGTGCCAGCAGCCAACCAGCTAGCTCCTACGAGCAGTACCTC. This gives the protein CASSQPASSYEQYL.

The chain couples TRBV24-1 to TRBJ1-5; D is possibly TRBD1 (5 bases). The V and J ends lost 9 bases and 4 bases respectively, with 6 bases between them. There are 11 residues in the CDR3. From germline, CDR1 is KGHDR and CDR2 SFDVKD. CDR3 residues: CATEGNQPQHF. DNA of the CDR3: TGTGCCACCGAGGGGAATCAGCCCCAGCATTTT.

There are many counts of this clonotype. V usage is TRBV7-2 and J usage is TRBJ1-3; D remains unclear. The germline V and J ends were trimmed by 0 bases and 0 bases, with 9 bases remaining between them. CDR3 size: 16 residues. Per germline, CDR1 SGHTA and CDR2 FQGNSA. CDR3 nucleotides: TGTGCCAGCAGCTTAGCTTTGGTAACCTCTGGAAACACCATATATTTT. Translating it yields CASSLALVTSGNTIYF.

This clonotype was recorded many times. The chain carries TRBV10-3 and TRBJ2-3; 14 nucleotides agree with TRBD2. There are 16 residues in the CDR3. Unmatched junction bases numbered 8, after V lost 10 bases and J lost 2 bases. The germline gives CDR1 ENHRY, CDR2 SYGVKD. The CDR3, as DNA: TGTGCCACGACGACTAGCGGGAGGGGAACCACAGATACGCAGTATTTT. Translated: CATTTSGRGTTDTQYF.

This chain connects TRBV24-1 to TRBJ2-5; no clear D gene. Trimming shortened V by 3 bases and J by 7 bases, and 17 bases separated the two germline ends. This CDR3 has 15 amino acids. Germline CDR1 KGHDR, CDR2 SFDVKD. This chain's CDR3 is CATSDGVLSGGTQYF. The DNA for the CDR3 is TGTGCCACCAGTGATGGGGTCCTATCGGGTGGGACCCAGTACTTC.

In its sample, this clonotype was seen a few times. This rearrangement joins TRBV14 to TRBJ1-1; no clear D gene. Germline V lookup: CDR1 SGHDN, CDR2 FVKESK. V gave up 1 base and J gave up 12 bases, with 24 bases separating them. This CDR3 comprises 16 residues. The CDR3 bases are TGTGCCAGCAGCCAAGCGGTGGAATTTCCCCGGCCCCAAACTTTCTTT. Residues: CASSQAVEFPRPQTFF. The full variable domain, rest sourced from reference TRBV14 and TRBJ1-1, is EAGVTQFPSHSVIEKGQTVTLRCDPISGHDNLYWYRRVMGKEIKFLLHFVKESKQDESGMPNNRFLAERTGGTYSTLKVQPAELEDSGVYFCASSQAVEFPRPQTFFGQGTRLTVV.

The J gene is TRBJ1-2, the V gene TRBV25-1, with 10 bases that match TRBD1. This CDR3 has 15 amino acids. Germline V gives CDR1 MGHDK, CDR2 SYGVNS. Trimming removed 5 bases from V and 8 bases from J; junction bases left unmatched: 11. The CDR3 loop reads CASSPPSGTGVGYTF. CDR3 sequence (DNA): TGTGCCAGCAGTCCCCCGTCCGGGACAGGGGTCGGCTACACCTTC.

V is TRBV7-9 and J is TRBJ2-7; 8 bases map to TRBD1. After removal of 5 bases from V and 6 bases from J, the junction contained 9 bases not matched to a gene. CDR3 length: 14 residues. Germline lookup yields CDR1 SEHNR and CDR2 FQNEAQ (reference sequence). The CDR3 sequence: CASSPGQGMGEQYV. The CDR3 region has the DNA TGTGCCAGCAGCCCAGGACAGGGAATGGGCGAGCAGTACGTC.

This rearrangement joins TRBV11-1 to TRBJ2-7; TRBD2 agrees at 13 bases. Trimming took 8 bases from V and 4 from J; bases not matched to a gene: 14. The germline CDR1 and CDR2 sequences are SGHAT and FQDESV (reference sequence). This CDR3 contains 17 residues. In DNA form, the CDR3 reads TGTGCCAGCCGAACTTGGAGGACTAGCGGGAGTAGGTACGAGCAGTACTTC. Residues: CASRTWRTSGSRYEQYF.

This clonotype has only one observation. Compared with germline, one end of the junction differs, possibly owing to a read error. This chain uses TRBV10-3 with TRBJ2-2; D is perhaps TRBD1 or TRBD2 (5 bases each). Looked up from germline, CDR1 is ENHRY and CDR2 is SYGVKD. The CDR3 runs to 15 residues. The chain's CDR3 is CASSLGPTDTGKLFF. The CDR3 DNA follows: TGTGCCTCTTCCCTGGGACCGACGGACACCGGGAAGCTGTTTTTT.

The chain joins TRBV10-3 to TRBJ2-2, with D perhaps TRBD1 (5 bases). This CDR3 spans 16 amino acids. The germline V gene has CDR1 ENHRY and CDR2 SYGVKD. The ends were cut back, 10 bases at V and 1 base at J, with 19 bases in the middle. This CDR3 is CASTKGAMGNTGELFF. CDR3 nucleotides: TGTGCCAGCACCAAAGGGGCGATGGGGAACACCGGGGAGCTGTTTTTT.

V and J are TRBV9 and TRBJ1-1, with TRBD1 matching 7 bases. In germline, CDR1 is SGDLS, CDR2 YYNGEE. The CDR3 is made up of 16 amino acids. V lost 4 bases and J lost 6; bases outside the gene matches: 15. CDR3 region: CASSPSQGESRAEAFF. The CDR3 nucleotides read TGTGCCAGCAGCCCCAGCCAGGGGGAATCGCGAGCTGAAGCTTTCTTT.

This CDR3 is CASSLFRDGETQYF. For the CDR3, the DNA is TGTGCCAGCAGTTTATTCCGGGACGGAGAGACCCAGTACTTC. The V call is TRBV12-3 or TRBV12-4, the J call TRBJ2-5; possibly TRBD1 or TRBD2 for D (5 bases each). This CDR3 spans 14 amino acids. V lost 2 bases and J 4 bases, leaving 11 bases between the germline ends.

CDR3 DNA: TGCAGTGCTAGAGGACTAGCGGGAGCGGGGGAGCTGTTTTTT. As protein: CSARGLAGAGELFF. V and J are TRBV20-1 and TRBJ2-2; 12 nucleotides match TRBD2. The length of the CDR3 is 14 residues. V shed 1 base, J shed 8 bases, and the junction held 2 bases outside the gene matches. CDR1 is DFQATT and CDR2 is SNEGSKA in the germline V gene (reference sequence).

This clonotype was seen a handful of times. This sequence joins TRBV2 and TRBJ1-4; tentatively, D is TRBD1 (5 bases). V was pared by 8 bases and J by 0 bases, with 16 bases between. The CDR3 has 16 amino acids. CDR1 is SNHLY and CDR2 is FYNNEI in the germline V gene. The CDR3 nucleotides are TGTGCCAGCGGAGGGGCGGGAGGGTCAACTAATGAAAAACTGTTTTTT. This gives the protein CASGGAGGSTNEKLFF.

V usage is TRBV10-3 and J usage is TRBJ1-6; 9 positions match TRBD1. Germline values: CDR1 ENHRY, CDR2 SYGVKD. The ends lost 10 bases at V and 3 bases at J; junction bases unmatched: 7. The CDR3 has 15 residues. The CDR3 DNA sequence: TGTGCCAGCAGCAGGACAGGGGTCTATAATTCACCCCTCCACTTT. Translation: CASSRTGVYNSPLHF.

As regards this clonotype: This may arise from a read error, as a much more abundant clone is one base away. For the CDR3, the DNA is TGCAGCGTTTTTTCCCCGACGGGCGGGTGCGAGCAGTACTTC. Protein product: CSVFSPTGGCEQYF. The chain is built from TRBV29-1 and TRBJ2-7; perhaps TRBD2 as D (5 bases). Trimming shortened V by 5 bases and J by 6 bases, and 20 bases separated the two germline ends. The CDR3 is 14 residues long. Germline values: CDR1 SQVTM, CDR2 ANQGSEA.

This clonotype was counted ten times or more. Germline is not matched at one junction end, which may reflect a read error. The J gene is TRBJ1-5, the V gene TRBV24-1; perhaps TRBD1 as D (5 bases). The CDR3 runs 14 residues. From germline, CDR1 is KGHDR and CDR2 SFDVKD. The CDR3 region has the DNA TGTGCCAGCAGTGACCGGGGAACCGGGGCGCCCCAGCATTTT. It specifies CASSDRGTGAPQHF.

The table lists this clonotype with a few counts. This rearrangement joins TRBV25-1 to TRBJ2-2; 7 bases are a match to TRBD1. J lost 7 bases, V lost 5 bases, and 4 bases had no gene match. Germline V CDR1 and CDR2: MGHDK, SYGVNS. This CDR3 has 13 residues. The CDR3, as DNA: TGTGCCAGCAGTAATACAGGGGACGGGGAGCTGTTTTTT. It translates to CASSNTGDGELFF.